This TCR beta chain originates from a study of OX40 agonist ivuxolimab in advanced cancers. Study-wide background: Of the participants, 40% had some prior anti-PD-1, anti-PD-L1 or anti-CTLA-4 therapy, which was allowed. Regarding the study as a whole: With doses of 0.1-3.0 mg/kg, partial responders showed among the lowest clonal expansion.

V lost 7 bases to trimming and J lost 3 bases; unmatched junction nucleotides: 11. Germline V gene sequence: CDR1 LNHDA, CDR2 SQIVND (reference sequence). The CDR3 has 15 residues. Only in-frame clones appear in the TCRdb table, and some are missing; sequencing was by immunoSEQ multiplex PCR. In the table there are 98,000 or so clones, about nine tenths of which are singletons. With regard to this clone: Its cognate antigen is unknown.

The sequence was collected from an adult with an advanced solid tumor such as melanoma, head and neck, liver or kidney cancer. Sequenced here: CD4+ or CD8+ T cells sorted from blood, sampled in a trial of the OX40 agonist ivuxolimab. This chain joins TRBV19 and TRBJ1-2; 7 bases align to TRBD1. CDR3: CASTTGVDRDYGYTF. The CDR3 DNA reads TGTGCCAGTACCACCGGGGTCGACAGGGACTATGGCTACACCTTC.